Listed below are T cell receptor beta chains from one sample, sequenced in a study of cytotoxic CD8 clonotypes in ibrutinib-treated CLL. The data were produced by immunoSEQ multiplex PCR, yet TCRdb's version contains in-frame clones alone and is incomplete. The data show 25,000 to 35,000 clones, with 65% to 90% seen just once and about 7.8% held by the top ten. The starting material was PBMCs, obtained after 24 months of ibrutinib treatment. The receptors here all came from a human donor with chronic lymphocytic leukemia. CDR3s include the opening cysteine and the closing phenylalanine or tryptophan. The order of the fields is J gene, clone size, V gene, D gene, CDR3 DNA, CDR3 protein. D genes are given only for firm matches. Clone size is given for some rows only: seen once, a few or many times, or a class if the clone is expanded.

TRBJ2-3	NA	TRBV10-3	TRBD1	TGTGCCATCAGTGAGTCATCCAGGGGGCGCCCAGATACGCAGTATTTT	CAISESSRGRPDTQYF
TRBJ2-7	NA	TRBV27	NA	TGTGCCAGCAGTTTATTGGGTTCGGGGGAGCAGTACTTC	CASSLLGSGEQYF
TRBJ2-7	NA	TRBV9	NA	TGTGCCAGCAGTCAGACACCTTCCTACGAGCAGTACTTC	CASSQTPSYEQYF
TRBJ2-1	NA	TRBV6-1	NA	TGTGCCAGCAGTGCCGGTGGGGCAGACCCCTTAAATGAGCAGTTCTTC	CASSAGGADPLNEQFF
TRBJ2-2	NA	TRBV5-4	NA	TGTGCCAGCAGCTTGACTCTGTCGTTGGGTTCCACCGGGGAGCTGTTTTTT	CASSLTLSLGSTGELFF
TRBJ2-7	NA	TRBV6-5	NA	TGTGCCAGCGCCCCGGGATTACTATCCCATTACGAGCAGTACTTC	CASAPGLLSHYEQYF
TRBJ1-5	NA	TRBV6-5	NA	TGTGCCAGCAGGTTAACAAGGGATAGCAATCAGCCCCAGCATTTT	CASRLTRDSNQPQHF
TRBJ2-7	NA	TRBV7-2	NA	TGTGCCAGCAGCTTAGAAGGGACAAACTCCTACGAGCAGTACTTC	CASSLEGTNSYEQYF
TRBJ2-5	few	TRBV27	TRBD1	TGTGCCAGCAGTTTAGAGGGGACAGGGCCTCAAGAGACCCAGTACTTC	CASSLEGTGPQETQYF
TRBJ1-3	NA	TRBV18	NA	TGTGCCAGCTCACCACCCGGGCTTGGAAACACCATATATTTT	CASSPPGLGNTIYF
TRBJ1-2	NA	TRBV6-1	TRBD1	TGTGCCAGCCTGTTATGGACAGGGAAAAACTATGGCTACACCTTC	CASLLWTGKNYGYTF
TRBJ2-7	NA	TRBV4-2	NA	TGTGCCAGCAGCCAGTACACCTACGAGCAGTACTTC	CASSQYTYEQYF
TRBJ2-5	NA	TRBV19	NA	TGTGCCAGTAGTACACCCGGGTCACAAGAGACCCAGTACTTC	CASSTPGSQETQYF
TRBJ2-7	NA	TRBV6-6	TRBD1	TGTGCCAGCAGTTACTCGGACAGGGTGGACGAGCAGTACTTC	CASSYSDRVDEQYF
TRBJ1-5	NA	TRBV5-4	NA	TGTGCCAGCAGCTTGGACAATCAGCCCCAGCATTTT	CASSLDNQPQHF
TRBJ2-3	NA	TRBV6-6	TRBD1	TGTGCCAGCACCCCCTGGGGGACAGGGATTCACTCGCAGTATTTT	CASTPWGTGIHSQYF
TRBJ2-7	NA	TRBV7-9	NA	TGTGCCAGCAGCTTAGCGTGGGGGAACGAGCAGTACTTC	CASSLAWGNEQYF